The 24 T cell receptor beta chains below come from one sample, sequenced in a study of graft-versus-host responses after intestinal transplantation. Sequencing was performed with immunoSEQ multiplex PCR; in TCRdb, only in-frame clones are kept and a portion is missing. The table has about 120,000 clones, roughly 95% seen once. These receptors' antigens are unknown. This material consisted of unstimulated CD8+ T cells sorted from spleen or lymph node cells, taken before intestinal transplant. The receptors originated from a human donor who received an intestinal transplant.

This chain links TRBV2 with TRBJ1-5; no definite D call. The V gene lost 0 bases and the J gene lost 0 bases, with 6 bases spanning the gap. This CDR3 comprises 15 residues. Germline V gene lookup returns CDR1 SNHLY and CDR2 FYNNEI. Here the CDR3 DNA reads TGTGCCAGCAGTGAAGCGTCTCATAGCAATCAGCCCCAGCATTTT. This encodes CASSEASHSNQPQHF.

This clone has a single count. J is TRBJ2-1 and V is TRBV6-5; D is uncertain. This CDR3 contains 13 residues. Germline V gene lookup returns CDR1 MNHEY and CDR2 SVGAGI. V was pared by 6 bases and J by 3 bases, with 9 bases between. CDR3 bases: TGTGCCAGCAGCCCCCGAGTCTACAATGAGCAGTTCTTC. Its protein product is CASSPRVYNEQFF.

The chain carries TRBV19 and TRBJ2-2, with D perhaps matching TRBD1 or TRBD2 (6 bases each). Trimming removed 5 bases at V and 5 bases at J, with 12 bases between. The CDR3 consists of 14 residues. CDR1 and CDR2 from the germline V gene are LNHDA and SQIVND (reference sequence). CDR3 sequence: CASSWGARTGELFF. The CDR3 nucleotides are TGTGCCAGTAGTTGGGGGGCGCGAACCGGGGAGCTGTTTTTT.

The rearrangement links TRBV27 to TRBJ2-3; 13 bases line up with TRBD2. Germline assignment: CDR1 MNHEY and CDR2 SMNVEV (reference sequence). J gave up 4 bases and V 4 bases, and 5 bases lay outside the gene matches. The CDR3 is 16 amino acids. The CDR3 DNA follows: TGTGCCAGCAGTTGGACTAGCGGGAGCTCAGCAGATACGCAGTATTTT. This encodes CASSWTSGSSADTQYF.

The chain carries TRBV7-5 and TRBJ2-6; no check of the table's D call, TRBD1, against the DNA was made. TRBV7-5 is a pseudogene segment. This CDR3 spans 16 amino acids. DNA of the CDR3: TGTGCCAGAAGTAAAAGTAGACAAAGTCGGGCCAACGTCCTGACTTTC. This translates into CARSKSRQSRANVLTF.

The gene calls are TRBV2 and TRBJ2-3; 9 bases match TRBD2. Trimming removed 1 base from V and 2 bases from J; junction bases left unmatched: 4. Germline V CDR1 and CDR2: SNHLY, FYNNEI. The CDR3 contains 16 residues. The DNA for the CDR3 is TGTGCCAGCAGTGAAGGCGGGAGGGCTTTCACAGATACGCAGTATTTT. Its translation: CASSEGGRAFTDTQYF.

The chain recombines TRBV7-9 with TRBJ2-1, with 7 bases lining up with TRBD1. Per the germline V gene, CDR1 is SEHNR and CDR2 is FQNEAQ (reference sequence). CDR3 length equals 14 residues. The V and J ends lost 5 bases and 7 bases, in that order; junction bases with no gene match: 8. CDR3 nucleotide sequence: TGTGCCAGCAGCCCGACCCAGGGGGAAAATGAGCAGTTCTTC. Its translation: CASSPTQGENEQFF.

The chain has TRBV28 and TRBJ1-5, with 7 positions matching TRBD1. CDR3 length: 15 residues. The J segment lost 2 bases and the V segment lost 3 bases, leaving 4 bases of the junction unmatched. Germline CDR1 and CDR2: MDHEN and SYDVKM. The CDR3 sequence is CASSLTGKGNQPQHF. CDR3 DNA: TGTGCCAGCAGTTTGACAGGGAAGGGCAATCAGCCCCAGCATTTT.

The chain links TRBV4-3 to TRBJ2-1; D unresolved. The CDR3 covers 16 residues. Deletions cut 1 base from V and 2 bases from J, with 12 bases between. The germline V gene has CDR1 LGHNA and CDR2 YSLEER. The CDR3 loop is CASSQAQMNPYNEQFF. In DNA form, the CDR3 reads TGCGCCAGCAGCCAAGCACAGATGAACCCCTACAATGAGCAGTTCTTC.

This rearrangement joins TRBV6-5 to TRBJ1-5; no definite D call. This CDR3 is 13 amino acids long. The germline CDR1 and CDR2 sequences are MNHEY and SVGAGI. V lost 3 bases, J lost 4 bases, and 7 bases lay in between. CDR3 bases: TGTGCCAGCAGTTATACTCCGAATCAGCCCCAGCATTTT. Translating it yields CASSYTPNQPQHF.

The chain recombines TRBV5-6 with TRBJ2-7; the D gene is possibly TRBD2 (6 bases). The CDR3 is 14 amino acids. Germline V lookup: CDR1 SGHDT, CDR2 YYEEEE. Trimming removed 0 bases from V and 0 bases from J, with 7 bases in between. The CDR3 is CASSLAGGSYEQYF. The CDR3 DNA sequence: TGTGCCAGCAGCTTGGCCGGGGGCTCCTACGAGCAGTACTTC.

The J gene is TRBJ2-7, the V gene TRBV10-2, with 9 bases aligning to TRBD2. V gave up 7 bases and J gave up 0 bases; unmatched junction bases: 10. The germline V gene encodes CDR1 WSHSY and CDR2 SAAADI. The length of the CDR3 is 16 residues. CDR3 protein: CASTGTSSPSSYEQYF. The CDR3 region has the DNA TGCGCCAGCACCGGGACTAGCAGTCCTAGCTCCTACGAGCAGTACTTC.

The rearrangement links TRBV4-1 to TRBJ2-3, with 7 nucleotides matching TRBD2. The CDR3 is made up of 13 amino acids. Germline V gene lookup returns CDR1 MGHRA and CDR2 YSYEKL. J gave up 11 bases and V 0 bases, and 5 bases lay outside the gene matches. The CDR3 region is CASSQDSLAEQYF. For the CDR3, the DNA is TGCGCCAGCAGCCAAGATAGCCTAGCGGAGCAGTATTTT.

This chain uses TRBV11-3 with TRBJ2-7; D remains ambiguous. The CDR3 consists of 14 residues. Germline V lookup: CDR1 SGHNT, CDR2 YENEEA. V was pared by 0 bases and J by 1 base, with 7 bases between. The CDR3 loop reads CASSLEARSYEQYF. The CDR3 DNA is TGTGCCAGCAGCTTAGAGGCCAGGTCCTACGAGCAGTACTTC.

This chain connects TRBV9 to TRBJ1-4; 7 positions agree with TRBD1. Unmatched junction bases numbered 6, after V lost 3 bases and J lost 7 bases. This CDR3 spans 14 amino acids. Germline V lookup: CDR1 SGDLS, CDR2 YYNGEE. This chain's CDR3 is CASSATGASEKLFF. The CDR3 DNA sequence: TGTGCCAGCAGCGCAACAGGGGCGAGTGAAAAACTGTTTTTT.

This chain links TRBV5-8 with TRBJ2-5, with D possibly TRBD2 on 5 matching bases. Germline V gene data show CDR1 as SGHTS and CDR2 as YDEGEE. The CDR3 extends over 15 amino acids. The germline V and J ends were trimmed by 5 bases and 2 bases, with 16 bases remaining between them. The CDR3 reads CASSLKHGIQETQYF. CDR3 DNA sequence: TGTGCCAGCAGTTTGAAACACGGGATTCAAGAGACCCAGTACTTC.

The CDR3 reads CASSRTGTSGGGAKNIQYF. CDR3 in DNA: TGCGCCAGCAGCCGAACCGGGACTAGCGGAGGGGGGGCCAAAAACATTCAGTACTTC. V usage is TRBV4-1 and J usage is TRBJ2-4, with 11 bases lining up with TRBD2. Germline assignment: CDR1 MGHRA and CDR2 YSYEKL. With 4 bases clipped from V and 1 base from J, the junction kept 12 bases outside the gene matches. The CDR3 is 19 amino acids.

Notes on this clone: The same CDR3 can be traced to other DNA sequences in this sample. The J gene is TRBJ1-5, the V gene TRBV4-3; the D gene is possibly TRBD1 (5 bases). V shed 0 bases and J shed 1 base, with 7 bases lying between them. This CDR3 spans 15 amino acids. Germline V lookup: CDR1 LGHNA, CDR2 YSLEER. CDR3 bases: TGCGCCAGCAGCCAAGACTGGGACAGCAATCAGCCCCAGCATTTT. Residues: CASSQDWDSNQPQHF.

The CDR3 DNA sequence: TGTGCCAGTAGTCCAGGGGGCGCGTCAAATTCACCCCTCCACTTT. Its translation is CASSPGGASNSPLHF. The chain links TRBV19 to TRBJ1-6; 8 nucleotides line up with TRBD1. This CDR3 is 15 amino acids long. Germline CDR1 and CDR2: LNHDA and SQIVND (reference sequence). The V and J ends lost 5 bases and 7 bases, in that order; junction bases with no gene match: 7. The full variable domain, with the rest looked up from reference TRBV19 and TRBJ1-6, is DGGITQSPKYLFRKEGQNVTLSCEQNLNHDAMYWYRQDPGQGLRLIYYSQIVNDFQKGDIAEGYSVSREKKESFPLTVTSAQKNPTAFYLCASSPGGASNSPLHFGNGTRLTVT.

The chain couples TRBV4-1 to TRBJ1-1; D call uncertain. The CDR3 loop spans 14 amino acids. Trimming left V 4 bases short and J 5 bases short, with 14 bases between. Germline values: CDR1 MGHRA, CDR2 YSYEKL. CDR3 nucleotide sequence: TGCGCCAGCAGCCGACGTCCCGAGGGAACTGAAGCTTTCTTT. This encodes CASSRRPEGTEAFF.

J is TRBJ1-2 and V is TRBV4-2; D is unclear. Trimming shortened V by 1 base and J by 10 bases, and 16 bases separated the two germline ends. Germline CDR1 and CDR2: LGHNA and YNFKEQ. This CDR3 has 14 residues. The CDR3 region has the DNA TGTGCCAGCAGCCAAGTCCCGGCAGTCCCTCACTACACCTTC. It yields the protein CASSQVPAVPHYTF.

V and J are TRBV4-3 and TRBJ2-7; TRBD2 agrees at 8 bases. Trimming cost V 0 bases and J 5 bases; bases outside gene matches: 9. CDR3 length: 16 residues. CDR1 LGHNA and CDR2 YSLEER come from the germline V gene. The CDR3 DNA reads TGCGCCAGCAGCCAAGAAGGAAGCGGGAGTCCCGACGAGCAGTACTTC. Protein: CASSQEGSGSPDEQYF.

The chain links TRBV4-1 to TRBJ2-7, with 7 nucleotides matching TRBD1. The germline V gene encodes CDR1 MGHRA and CDR2 YSYEKL. Trimming removed 2 bases from V and 0 bases from J; junction bases left unmatched: 4. The length of the CDR3 is 15 residues. CDR3 DNA sequence: TGCGCCAGCAGCCAATGGGACAGTAGCTCCTACGAGCAGTACTTC. This translates into CASSQWDSSSYEQYF.

The CDR3 loop is CASSPGGFSYEQYF. For the CDR3, the DNA is TGTGCCAGCTCACCTGGGGGGTTTTCCTACGAGCAGTACTTC. The chain couples TRBV18 to TRBJ2-7, with D perhaps TRBD2 (6 bases). Germline assignment: CDR1 KGHSH and CDR2 LQKENI. V gave up 3 bases and J gave up 1 base, with 10 bases separating them. The CDR3 has 14 amino acids.